This entry concerns a single T cell receptor (beta chain). The antigen remains unidentified. This sample was included in a study of cytomegalovirus exposure and HLA in healthy donors. Findings of the study overall: Most TCR sequences proved rare, with some public TCRs found in many donors. The study put 150 or so TCR beta chains on its list as cytomegalovirus-associated. Within the 120 or so validation repertoires, first-cohort TCR clusters tended to co-occur, according to a later analysis.

Germline V gene sequence: CDR1 SGHDN, CDR2 FVKESK. The CDR3 has 12 amino acids. Trimming removed 0 bases from V and 8 bases from J, with 6 bases in between. TCRdb's copy holds only in-frame clones and misses some; the assay was immunoSEQ multiplex PCR. The table includes approximately 100,000 clones, approximately 88% detected once. This chain links TRBV14 with TRBJ2-3; no clear D gene. The receptor's source is a woman between 25 and 40 years old in good health and CMV-seronegative. The sample comprised PBMCs. CDR3 sequence (DNA): TGTGCCAGCAGCCAAGATTTCGGTACGCAGTATTTT. Residues: CASSQDFGTQYF.